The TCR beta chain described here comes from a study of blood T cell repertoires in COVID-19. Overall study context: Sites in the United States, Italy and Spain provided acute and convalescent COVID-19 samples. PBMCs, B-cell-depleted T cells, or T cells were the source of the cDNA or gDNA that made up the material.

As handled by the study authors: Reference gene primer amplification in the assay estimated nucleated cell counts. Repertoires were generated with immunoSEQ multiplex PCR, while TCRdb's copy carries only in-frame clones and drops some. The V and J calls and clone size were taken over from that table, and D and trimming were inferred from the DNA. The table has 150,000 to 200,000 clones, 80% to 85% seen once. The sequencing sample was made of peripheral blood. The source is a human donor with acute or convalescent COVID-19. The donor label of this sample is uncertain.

CDR3: CVRSIGQGVGEQFF. CDR3 nucleotides: TGTGTCAGAAGCATTGGACAGGGAGTAGGGGAGCAGTTCTTC. The chain recombines TRBV7-5 with TRBJ2-1; whether TRBD1, the table's D call, matches the DNA was not checked. TRBV7-5 is a documented pseudogene. The CDR3 spans 14 residues.